This TCR beta chain was recovered during a study of long-term antiretroviral therapy in people with HIV. Whole-study results and caveats: HIV repertoires showed narrower CDR3 length ranges than controls.

This clone was observed once. Its target is not known. Each specimen consisted of about 1-10 million cryopreserved PBMC prior to extraction of DNA. Germline CDR1 and CDR2: MNHEY and SVGAGI. V gave up 2 bases and J gave up 6 bases; unmatched junction bases: 10. The CDR3 contains 16 residues. Sequencing relied on immunoSEQ assay v3.0, run at survey level. Sequencing had a target that covered 40,000-50,000 T-cell genomes per sample. Sequencing was performed with immunoSEQ multiplex PCR; in TCRdb, only in-frame clones are kept and a portion is missing. In the table there are tens of thousands of clones, 70% to 90% of which are singletons.

This chain joins TRBV6-5 and TRBJ2-5; TRBD2 matches at 9 bases. Sequences were derived from unsorted PBMCs, sampled 1.1 years after starting antiretroviral therapy. The source is a man aged 18 to 30 with HIV. CDR3 in amino acids: CASSYESSGDLKTQYF. For the CDR3, the DNA is TGTGCCAGCAGTTACGAGTCTAGCGGGGATTTGAAGACCCAGTACTTC.